This TCR beta chain came from a study of shared clonotypes between healthy human individuals. It was into CD45RA+ naive and CD45RA-negative memory subsets that the CD4+ cells were split. The CDR3 extends over 15 amino acids. Germline V CDR1 and CDR2: MNHEY, SMNVEV (reference sequence). The ends lost 7 bases at V and 2 bases at J; junction bases unmatched: 4. Method: immunoSEQ multiplex PCR; TCRdb's copy keeps in-frame clones and lacks some. The sample has about 710,000 clones; 72% are singletons. This clonotype originated in a woman aged 25 to 39 in good health. The sequenced sample was memory CD4+ T cells sorted from blood. Sample subset: CD45RA-negative fraction. V and J are TRBV27 and TRBJ2-5; 13 positions match TRBD2. The CDR3 DNA is TGTGCCAGCACCAGACTAGCGGGAGGACAAGAGACCCAGTACTTC. Translating gives CASTRLAGGQETQYF.